This entry concerns a single T cell receptor (beta chain). Its cognate antigen is unknown. The T cells that were sequenced for TCR beta were CD8+ and CD4+ cells from blood. Stable or active relapsing-remitting multiple sclerosis, untreated and meeting revised McDonald criteria, defined the controls. Random hexamers were used to reverse transcribe an amount of roughly 0.45 to 1 ug RNA. It was immunoSEQ multiplex PCR that amplified TCR beta CDR3 across 54 Vbeta and 13 Jbeta. TCRdb re-called the immunoSEQ multiplex PCR reads through MiXCR, storing one row per CDR3 protein. The table has fewer than 85,000 distinct CDR3 sequences, approximately 94% seen once. These data originate in a study of CD8 T cells in Susac syndrome. Notes on the study in general: The study admitted that it had a relatively small number of individuals in its TCR sequencing and HLA analysis.

The CDR3 totals 14 residues. Trimming stripped 0 bases from V and 0 bases from J, with 8 bases between. Germline values: CDR1 GTSNPN, CDR2 SVGIG (reference sequence). Sequenced: CD8+ T cells from PBMCs. The chain couples TRBV30 to TRBJ1-1; D remains ambiguous. This clonotype was obtained from a human donor with multiple sclerosis. The CDR3 DNA follows: TGTGCCTGGAGTGTCACAGCTTTGAACACTGAAGCTTTCTTT. It encodes CAWSVTALNTEAFF.